What follows are 28 T cell receptor beta chains derived from one specimen sequenced in a study of cytomegalovirus exposure and HLA in healthy donors. The PCR used 60 Vbeta and 13 Jbeta primers. Method: immunoSEQ multiplex PCR; TCRdb's copy keeps in-frame clones and lacks some. The sample yields around 300,000 clones, roughly four fifths seen once. Source material: PBMCs. Receptors originate from a woman between 40 and 55 years old in good health and CMV-seropositive.

The chain links TRBV27 to TRBJ1-1, with TRBD1 as a possible D gene (5 bases). Germline CDR1 and CDR2: MNHEY and SMNVEV (reference sequence). Trimming took off 5 bases at V and 3 bases at J, with 16 bases between the two ends. The CDR3 is made up of 15 amino acids. The CDR3 nucleotides are TGTGCCAGCAGTCCTCGCGGGACTTCCTACACTGAAGCTTTCTTT. Protein: CASSPRGTSYTEAFF.

V usage is TRBV10-3 and J usage is TRBJ1-1; weak D call: TRBD1 (5 bases). There are 14 residues in the CDR3. In germline, CDR1 is ENHRY, CDR2 SYGVKD. V was clipped by 10 bases and J by 4 bases, with 19 bases between them. Here the CDR3 reads CATQVVQEGTEAFF. DNA of the CDR3: TGTGCCACCCAGGTCGTACAGGAGGGCACTGAAGCTTTCTTT.

V and J are TRBV5-1 and TRBJ1-3, with TRBD1 matching 12 bases. J gave up 5 bases and V 0 bases, and 3 bases lay outside the gene matches. The CDR3 has 16 residues. Germline assignment: CDR1 SGHRS and CDR2 YFSETQ. The CDR3: CASSLEGTGGRNTIYF. The CDR3 DNA sequence: TGCGCCAGCAGCTTGGAAGGGACAGGGGGCAGAAACACCATATATTTT.

The chain carries TRBV28 and TRBJ2-7; 8 positions match TRBD2. The V gene's germline CDR1 is MDHEN and CDR2 SYDVKM. The CDR3 totals 14 residues. The ends lost 5 bases at V and 6 bases at J; junction bases unmatched: 9. Here the CDR3 reads CASSPSGLAREQYF. The CDR3 DNA sequence: TGTGCCAGCAGTCCCTCCGGACTAGCCCGCGAGCAGTACTTC.

The chain carries TRBV7-9 and TRBJ1-5, with D possibly matching TRBD1 (5 bases). V was trimmed by 4 bases and J by 2 bases, leaving 12 bases between them. The CDR3 extends over 15 amino acids. Looked up from germline, CDR1 is SEHNR and CDR2 is FQNEAQ (reference sequence). In DNA form, the CDR3 reads TGTGCCAGCAGCTCCGGGGGATCTGGCAATCAGCCCCAGCATTTT. It encodes CASSSGGSGNQPQHF.

The J gene is TRBJ2-5, the V gene TRBV6-6; TRBD1 matches at 7 bases. The CDR3 is made up of 16 amino acids. CDR1 and CDR2 (germline): MNHNY, SVGAGI (reference sequence). The V gene end was trimmed by 8 bases and the J gene end by 3 bases; junction bases not matched to a gene: 15. As DNA, the CDR3 is TGTGCCAGCCGGACCCCAGGGGGACAGACGGAAGAGACCCAGTACTTC. It specifies CASRTPGGQTEETQYF.

The chain links TRBV4-2 to TRBJ2-2; D might be TRBD2 (6 bases). V was pared by 4 bases and J by 7 bases, with 13 bases between. Per the germline V gene, CDR1 is LGHNA and CDR2 is YNFKEQ. This CDR3 spans 14 amino acids. The chain's CDR3 is CASSRTGEGGELFF. The CDR3 DNA follows: TGTGCCAGCAGCCGAACGGGAGAGGGCGGGGAGCTGTTTTTT.

The chain employs TRBV19 and TRBJ1-3; 9 bases match TRBD1. The CDR3 is made up of 15 amino acids. V trimming: 6 bases; J trimming: 3 bases; junction bases outside the gene matches: 6. Germline CDR1 is LNHDA and CDR2 is SQIVND (reference sequence). CDR3 coding DNA: TGTGCCAGTAGCGATACAGGGGGCGTTGGAAACACCATATATTTT. Translating gives CASSDTGGVGNTIYF.

This clone showed up just a few times. V is TRBV7-8 and J is TRBJ2-7; 7 bases fit TRBD2. CDR1 and CDR2 (germline): SGHVS, FQNEAQ. The CDR3 is 15 amino acids. V lost 0 bases and J lost 5; bases outside the gene matches: 7. The CDR3: CASSLARGRADEQYF. CDR3 nucleotides: TGTGCCAGCAGCTTAGCGCGAGGGAGGGCCGACGAGCAGTACTTC. The whole variable domain, filled in from reference TRBV7-8 and TRBJ2-7, reads GAGVSQSPRYKVAKRGQDVALRCDPISGHVSLFWYQQALGQGPEFLTYFQNEAQLDKSGLPSDRFFAERPEGSVSTLKIQRTQQEDSAVYLCASSLARGRADEQYFGPGTRLTVT.

This clone was picked up a small number of times. This sequence joins TRBV28 and TRBJ2-1; 12 bases align to TRBD2. Germline CDR1 is MDHEN and CDR2 is SYDVKM. Trimming removed 3 bases from V and 10 bases from J; junction bases left unmatched: 7. This CDR3 is 15 amino acids long. The CDR3 reads CASSLSSGRAMEQFF. In DNA, the CDR3 is TGTGCCAGCAGTTTGTCTAGCGGGAGGGCTATGGAGCAGTTCTTC.

As regards this clone: This sample also contains other DNA sequences that code for the same CDR3. V and J are TRBV18 and TRBJ2-3, with 9 positions matching TRBD2. The germline V gene encodes CDR1 KGHSH and CDR2 LQKENI. V shed 2 bases and J 2 bases; nucleotides not matched to a gene: 5. The CDR3 has 16 residues. The CDR3 is CASSPALAGFTDTQYF. DNA for the CDR3: TGTGCCAGCTCACCAGCGCTAGCGGGGTTCACAGATACGCAGTATTTT.

Only a few counts were recorded for this clone. The chain recombines TRBV6-6 with TRBJ1-4; D gene unclear. The CDR3 has 14 residues. V was clipped by 6 bases and J by 0 bases, with 8 bases between them. The germline gives CDR1 MNHNY, CDR2 SVGAGI (reference sequence). The CDR3 sequence: CASRRVATNEKLFF. The CDR3 coding sequence is TGTGCCAGCAGACGAGTTGCAACTAATGAAAAACTGTTTTTT.

V and J are TRBV4-3 and TRBJ2-1; TRBD2 is a possible D gene (5 bases). The V end lost 5 bases, the J end lost 7 bases, and 21 bases lay between the germline ends. The CDR3 is 16 amino acids. CDR1 is LGHNA and CDR2 is YSLEER in the germline V gene. The CDR3 spells CASSERGRPNQNEQFF. CDR3 DNA sequence: TGCGCCAGCAGCGAGCGAGGGCGTCCGAATCAGAATGAGCAGTTCTTC.

The CDR3 DNA reads TGTGCCGCCGGGACAGATACAACTAATGAAAAACTGTTTTTT. It translates to CAAGTDTTNEKLFF. This chain connects TRBV28 to TRBJ1-4; 7 nucleotides agree with TRBD1. Per germline, CDR1 MDHEN and CDR2 SYDVKM. The CDR3 length is 14 residues. The V gene end was trimmed by 11 bases and the J gene end by 0 bases; junction bases not matched to a gene: 6.

This chain joins TRBV4-3 and TRBJ1-2; D call uncertain. Trimming pared 0 bases from V and 7 bases from J, leaving 9 bases between. The CDR3 is made up of 13 amino acids. Germline CDR1 is LGHNA and CDR2 is YSLEER. The CDR3 DNA reads TGCGCCAGCAGCCAAGATCTCAGTACTGGCTACACCTTC. Translating it yields CASSQDLSTGYTF.

The J gene is TRBJ1-1, the V gene TRBV18; 12 positions agree with TRBD1. CDR1 and CDR2 from the germline V gene are KGHSH and LQKENI. The CDR3 runs to 15 residues. J was trimmed by 4 bases and V by 3 bases; bases with no gene match: 3. The CDR3 region has the DNA TGTGCCAGCTCACCCGGGACAGGGGGCCTCACTGAAGCTTTCTTT. This codes for CASSPGTGGLTEAFF.

This clone has just a few counts. The chain employs TRBV4-3 and TRBJ1-3; possible D gene TRBD1, 5 bases. Deletions cut 0 bases from V and 2 bases from J, with 14 bases between. This CDR3 is 17 amino acids long. Germline V gene data show CDR1 as LGHNA and CDR2 as YSLEER. The DNA for the CDR3 is TGCGCCAGCAGCCAAGAAGAGTATAAGGGGCCTGGAAACACCATATATTTT. As protein: CASSQEEYKGPGNTIYF.

The rearrangement uses TRBV5-4 and TRBJ1-2; 7 bases map to TRBD1. Germline V lookup: CDR1 SGHNT, CDR2 YYREEE (reference sequence). This CDR3 has 15 amino acids. Trimming at V came to 5 bases and at J to 4 bases, leaving 11 bases not matched to a gene. This chain's CDR3 is CASRHSTGVVYGYTF. DNA of the CDR3: TGTGCCAGCAGACACTCTACAGGGGTGGTCTATGGCTACACCTTC. The full variable domain, its missing parts supplied by reference TRBV5-4 and TRBJ1-2, is ETGVTQSPTHLIKTRGQQVTLRCSSQSGHNTVSWYQQALGQGPQFIFQYYREEENGRGNFPPRFSGLQFPNYSSELNVNALELDDSALYLCASRHSTGVVYGYTFGSGTRLTVV.

This chain joins TRBV5-1 and TRBJ2-1; 7 nucleotides align to TRBD2. CDR1 and CDR2 (germline): SGHRS, YFSETQ. This CDR3 is 20 amino acids long. V shed 1 base and J 1 base; nucleotides not matched to a gene: 17. The CDR3: CASSLWRASGTNPSYNEQFF. The CDR3 DNA is TGCGCCAGCAGCTTGTGGAGGGCCAGCGGGACGAATCCTTCCTACAATGAGCAGTTCTTC.

The CDR3 DNA follows: TGCAGCGTTGCCTCGCCCGGGAGAGGGAGGGCCATAGATGAGCAGTTCTTC. Protein: CSVASPGRGRAIDEQFF. The J gene is TRBJ2-1, the V gene TRBV29-1; TRBD2 matches at 7 bases. Germline CDR1 reads SQVTM; CDR2 reads ANQGSEA. J gave up 8 bases and V 4 bases, and 20 bases lay outside the gene matches. The CDR3 is 17 amino acids.

This clone showed up just a few times. The chain combines TRBV28 with TRBJ2-2; no clear D. CDR1 and CDR2 from the germline V gene are MDHEN and SYDVKM. V lost 4 bases to trimming and J lost 6 bases, with 6 bases between them. This CDR3 contains 12 residues. The CDR3 DNA follows: TGTGCCAGCAGTTCACATCCCGGGGAGCTGTTTTTT. This gives the protein CASSSHPGELFF.

The rearrangement links TRBV15 to TRBJ2-1, with 11 bases fitting TRBD2. The germline V gene encodes CDR1 LNHNV and CDR2 YYDKDF (reference sequence). The V segment lost 7 bases and the J segment 4 bases; nucleotides outside the gene matches: 3. The CDR3 consists of 14 residues. The CDR3 bases are TGTGCCACCAAGACTAGCGGGGAATACAATGAGCAGTTCTTC. Protein sequence: CATKTSGEYNEQFF.

The V call is TRBV9, the J call TRBJ2-3, with a tentative D call TRBD2 (6 bases). This CDR3 has 16 residues. V lost 0 bases to trimming and J lost 6 bases, with 17 bases between them. The V gene's germline CDR1 is SGDLS and CDR2 YYNGEE. Written as DNA, the CDR3 is TGTGCCAGCAGCGTAGGCGTGTATCTGGGAGGCGATACGCAGTATTTT. Translation: CASSVGVYLGGDTQYF.

The chain is built from TRBV11-3 and TRBJ2-7, with D tentatively TRBD1 (6 bases). CDR1 SGHNT and CDR2 YENEEA come from the germline V gene. The CDR3 covers 16 residues. V lost 5 bases, J lost 6 bases, and 23 bases lay in between. For the CDR3, the DNA is TGTGCCAGCAGCGCGACAACAGGGTCGGGCAGTGCCGAGCAGTACTTC. Its translation: CASSATTGSGSAEQYF.

The V gene is TRBV2, the J gene TRBJ2-7; D might be TRBD2 (6 bases). Germline V CDR1 and CDR2: SNHLY, FYNNEI. This CDR3 region has 11 residues. V gave up 9 bases and J gave up 7 bases, with 13 bases separating them. This chain's CDR3 is CASRLGGEQYF. The CDR3 DNA sequence: TGTGCCAGTCGACTCGGGGGAGAGCAGTACTTC.

With respect to this clone: The sample holds other DNA sequences that translate to the same CDR3. V and J are TRBV19 and TRBJ2-7; 11 bases align to TRBD2. CDR1 is LNHDA, CDR2 SQIVND, per germline (reference sequence). V was pared by 9 bases and J by 2 bases, with 6 bases of the junction left unmatched. This CDR3 has 14 amino acids. The CDR3 here is CASSGTSGPYEQYF. CDR3 coding DNA: TGTGCCAGCTCAGGGACTAGCGGACCCTACGAGCAGTACTTC.

This chain uses TRBV11-3 with TRBJ1-1; tentatively, D is TRBD1 (5 bases). The CDR3 is made up of 13 amino acids. With 4 bases removed from V and 7 bases from J, the gap between germline ends came to 13 bases. Per the germline V gene, CDR1 is SGHNT and CDR2 is YENEEA. The CDR3 DNA follows: TGTGCCAGCAGCTCTAGGGGAGGCAGTGAAGCTTTCTTT. Translating gives CASSSRGGSEAFF.

The chain combines TRBV27 with TRBJ1-2, with a weak D call TRBD1 (6 bases). The CDR3 consists of 13 residues. Germline CDR1 MNHEY, CDR2 SMNVEV (reference sequence). V lost 5 bases and J lost 8, with 15 bases in between. CDR3: CASSPGGARGYTF. CDR3 sequence (DNA): TGTGCCAGCAGTCCGGGGGGGGCCCGCGGCTACACCTTC.